The following is a T cell receptor beta chain sequence with its context. Clones were read by immunoSEQ multiplex PCR, and TCRdb kept only the in-frame ones, dropping some. The sample yields roughly 25,000 clones, roughly 90% seen once. This sample stems from a study of blood T cell repertoires in COVID-19. The CDR3 spans 14 residues. Germline CDR1 and CDR2: SGHTA and FQGNSA. V lost 4 bases and J lost 10; bases outside the gene matches: 6. What was sequenced was peripheral blood. V gene TRBV7-2 combines with J gene TRBJ1-4; 10 bases agree with TRBD1. The receptor comes from a human donor in a cohort sampled during active COVID-19. CDR3 protein: CASSSGQGEGKLFF. The CDR3 DNA sequence: TGTGCCAGCAGCTCCGGACAGGGGGAGGGAAAACTGTTTTTT. The complete variable domain, with remaining parts taken from reference TRBV7-2 and TRBJ1-4, reads GAGVSQSPSNKVTEKGKDVELRCDPISGHTALYWYRQSLGQGLEFLIYFQGNSAPDKSGLPSDRFSAERTGGSVSTLTIQRTQQEDSAVYLCASSSGQGEGKLFFGSGTQLSVL.